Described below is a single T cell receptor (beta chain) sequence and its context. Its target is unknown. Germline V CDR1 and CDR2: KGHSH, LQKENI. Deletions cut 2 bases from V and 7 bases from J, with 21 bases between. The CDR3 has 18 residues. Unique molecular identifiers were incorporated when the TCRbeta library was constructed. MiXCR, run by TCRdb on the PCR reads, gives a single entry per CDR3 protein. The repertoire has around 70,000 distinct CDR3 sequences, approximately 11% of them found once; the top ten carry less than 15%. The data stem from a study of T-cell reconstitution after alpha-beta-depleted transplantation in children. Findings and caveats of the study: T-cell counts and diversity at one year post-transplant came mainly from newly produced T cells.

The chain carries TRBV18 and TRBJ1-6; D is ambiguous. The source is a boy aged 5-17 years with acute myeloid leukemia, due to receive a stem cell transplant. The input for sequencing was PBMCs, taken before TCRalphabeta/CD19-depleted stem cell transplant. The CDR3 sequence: CASSPAGDHKLGNSPLHF. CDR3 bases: TGTGCCAGCTCACCAGCAGGAGACCATAAGCTTGGGAATTCACCCCTCCACTTT.